The 17 T cell receptor beta chains given below trace back to one sample, sequenced in a study of T cells after yellow fever vaccination. TCRdb processed the 5' RACE reads anew with MiXCR; each CDR3 protein has one entry. This sample has 100,000 to 150,000 distinct CDR3 sequences, with approximately 16% found just once. Source: CD8+ T cells sorted from PBMCs, taken 5 days after the yellow fever booster vaccination. The receptors were sampled from a man aged 18 to 30 who received the YFV17D yellow fever vaccine.

This chain joins TRBV4-1 and TRBJ1-1; unclear D gene. Per germline, CDR1 MGHRA and CDR2 YSYEKL. V was cut by 5 bases and J by 1 base, with 8 bases left in between. The CDR3 contains 13 residues. The CDR3, as DNA: TGCGCCAGCAGCAACCGTACGAACACTGAAGCTTTCTTT. This gives the protein CASSNRTNTEAFF.

The chain joins TRBV5-1 to TRBJ1-2; perhaps TRBD1 as D (6 bases). Trimming pared 7 bases from V and 6 bases from J, leaving 13 bases between. The CDR3 runs 12 residues. The germline V gene encodes CDR1 SGHRS and CDR2 YFSETQ. The CDR3 protein is CASRWGGDGYTF. The CDR3 bases are TGCGCCAGCCGATGGGGGGGCGATGGCTACACCTTC.

The chain links TRBV6-5 to TRBJ2-2, with D maybe TRBD2 (6 bases). The CDR3 is 15 amino acids. Per germline, CDR1 MNHEY and CDR2 SVGAGI. V lost 4 bases and J lost 5, with 14 bases in between. CDR3 protein: CASSLSYAGTGELFF. DNA of the CDR3: TGTGCCAGCAGTTTATCCTACGCGGGGACCGGGGAGCTGTTTTTT.

The V call is TRBV29-1, the J call TRBJ2-7; possibly TRBD1 for D (5 bases). V was trimmed by 4 bases and J by 6 bases, leaving 16 bases between them. Germline V gene sequence: CDR1 SQVTM, CDR2 ANQGSEA. The length of the CDR3 is 13 residues. In nucleotides, the CDR3 is TGCAGCGTTGCCTATCAGGGCAACTTCGAGCAGTACTTC. This codes for CSVAYQGNFEQYF.

There are a few counts of this clonotype. CDR3 coding DNA: TGCGCCAGCAGCCAAGTGGAGGGTTCAGAAGCTTTCTTT. Its protein product is CASSQVEGSEAFF. The chain has TRBV4-1 and TRBJ1-1; D remains ambiguous. V lost 1 base to trimming and J lost 8 bases, with 11 bases between them. The CDR3 covers 13 residues. Germline CDR1 MGHRA, CDR2 YSYEKL.

The V call is TRBV5-5, the J call TRBJ2-7; 7 nucleotides agree with TRBD2. The germline V gene encodes CDR1 SGHKS and CDR2 YYEKEE (reference sequence). The CDR3 contains 13 residues. V shed 5 bases and J 2 bases; nucleotides not matched to a gene: 4. CDR3 nucleotide sequence: TGTGCCAGCAGTGCCGGGACTACCTACGAGCAGTACTTC. Translation: CASSAGTTYEQYF.

CDR3 bases: TGTGCCAGCAGCTACTCCCCCCCGGGGGGGGAGCAGTTCTTC. Amino acids: CASSYSPPGGEQFF. This chain joins TRBV11-2 and TRBJ2-1, with TRBD2 matching 8 bases. V was clipped by 4 bases and J by 10 bases; unmatched bases: 9. The CDR3 contains 14 residues. Per the germline V gene, CDR1 is SGHAT and CDR2 is FQNNGV. Variable domain in full (rest from reference TRBV11-2 and TRBJ2-1): EAGVAQSPRYKIIEKRQSVAFWCNPISGHATLYWYQQILGQGPKLLIQFQNNGVVDDSQLPKDRFSAERLKGVDSTLKIQPAKLEDSAVYLCASSYSPPGGEQFFGPGTRLTVL.

This clonotype was seen only a few times. The rearrangement links TRBV14 to TRBJ2-7, with TRBD1 matching 11 bases. Germline trimming cut 5 bases from V and 4 bases from J; bases unmatched to any gene: 7. Germline loops: CDR1 SGHDN, CDR2 FVKESK. This CDR3 is 15 amino acids long. The CDR3 spells CASSEGQGARYEQYV. CDR3 in DNA: TGTGCCAGCAGCGAAGGACAGGGGGCACGGTACGAGCAGTACGTC.

The sample holds a few counts of this clonotype. The chain recombines TRBV20-1 with TRBJ2-3; D call uncertain. Germline V lookup: CDR1 DFQATT, CDR2 SNEGSKA (reference sequence). The CDR3 spans 15 residues. The ends were cut back, 1 base at V and 3 bases at J, with 14 bases in the middle. The CDR3 region has the DNA TGCAGTGCTAGAGCAGACGGATTTCGGACAGATACGCAGTATTTT. This translates into CSARADGFRTDTQYF.

This clonotype was found a few times. The V gene is TRBV4-3, the J gene TRBJ2-2; a weak D match, TRBD1 (5 bases). Germline CDR1 is LGHNA and CDR2 is YSLEER. The CDR3 runs 17 residues. Deletions cut 4 bases from V and 4 bases from J, with 19 bases between. CDR3 nucleotide sequence: TGCGCCAGCAGCCCTCGAGCGAACAGGCTCGGCACCGGGGAGCTGTTTTTT. This encodes CASSPRANRLGTGELFF.

This chain uses TRBV7-2 with TRBJ2-3, with a tentative D call TRBD2 (7 bases). Germline V gene sequence: CDR1 SGHTA, CDR2 FQGNSA. The CDR3 sequence is 17 residues long. V was cut by 2 bases and J by 4 bases, with 19 bases left in between. CDR3 in DNA: TGTGCCAGCAGCTTATTGATGGGGGGGCCTGGAGCAGATACGCAGTATTTT. Amino acid sequence: CASSLLMGGPGADTQYF. The variable domain in full, with the rest retrieved from reference TRBV7-2 and TRBJ2-3, is GAGVSQSPSNKVTEKGKDVELRCDPISGHTALYWYRQSLGQGLEFLIYFQGNSAPDKSGLPSDRFSAERTGGSVSTLTIQRTQQEDSAVYLCASSLLMGGPGADTQYFGPGTRLTVL.

Only a few counts were recorded for this clonotype. V is TRBV27 and J is TRBJ1-2; D uncertain. This CDR3 contains 13 residues. Trimming took 6 bases from V and 5 from J, leaving 13 bases between them. CDR1 is MNHEY, CDR2 SMNVEV, per germline (reference sequence). This chain's CDR3 is CASRPMVGYGYTF. CDR3 bases: TGTGCCAGCAGGCCAATGGTTGGGTATGGCTACACCTTC.

V gene TRBV11-1 combines with J gene TRBJ2-3; TRBD2 matches 7 bases. The CDR3 has 12 amino acids. Per the germline V gene, CDR1 is SGHAT and CDR2 is FQDESV (reference sequence). V dropped 7 bases and J dropped 6; count of bases not matched to a gene: 4. Written as DNA, the CDR3 is TGTGCCAGCACCTCGCGGGGGGATACGCAGTATTTT. Residues: CASTSRGDTQYF.

The sample holds a few counts of this clonotype. This chain joins TRBV6-5 and TRBJ1-1; tentatively, D is TRBD1 (6 bases). The CDR3 consists of 13 residues. CDR1 is MNHEY, CDR2 SVGAGI, per germline. Trimming removed 7 bases at V and 3 bases at J, with 12 bases between. The CDR3 coding sequence is TGTGCCAGCAAGATGGGGGCCGACACTGAAGCTTTCTTT. This sequence encodes CASKMGADTEAFF.

Only a few counts were recorded for this clonotype. The chain employs TRBV10-3 and TRBJ2-7; 7 bases fit TRBD2. Germline loops: CDR1 ENHRY, CDR2 SYGVKD. This CDR3 is built from 13 residues. J was trimmed by 3 bases and V by 9 bases; bases with no gene match: 8. CDR3 DNA: TGTGCCATATCGGGAGGCGGACTCTACGAGCAGTACTTC. Translation gives CAISGGGLYEQYF.

This clonotype has only a few counts. V gene TRBV4-1 combines with J gene TRBJ2-3; no clear D gene. This CDR3 has 14 amino acids. Germline CDR1 is MGHRA and CDR2 is YSYEKL. The V gene lost 4 bases and the J gene lost 2 bases, with 10 bases spanning the gap. CDR3 sequence (DNA): TGCGCCAGCAGCCCTGAAAGCCCCACAGATACGCAGTATTTT. Translating gives CASSPESPTDTQYF.

V usage is TRBV6-5 and J usage is TRBJ2-7; unclear D gene. The germline V gene encodes CDR1 MNHEY and CDR2 SVGAGI. V was pared by 0 bases and J by 3 bases, with 15 bases between. The CDR3 runs 16 residues. CDR3: CASSYSGQPENYEQYV. CDR3 coding DNA: TGTGCCAGCAGTTACTCCGGGCAGCCCGAAAACTACGAGCAGTACGTC.